This is a list of T cell receptor beta chains from one sample in a study of T cell repertoires in cytomegalovirus infection. TCRdb processed the reads anew with MiXCR; each CDR3 protein has one entry. This table has about 490,000 distinct CDR3 sequences, about 11% appearing once. Sequencing was carried out using PBMCs. All receptors derive from a human donor in good health (CMV status not recorded). Some clones in this sample may be carry-over from other donors' samples. CDR3s include the opening cysteine and the closing phenylalanine or tryptophan. A D gene is named only where the DNA matches it firmly. Not every row has a clone size; where given, it reads once, few, many or a size class.

D	J	size	V	DNA	CDR3
.	TRBJ1-2	many	TRBV29-1	TGCAGCGTTGCACGGCAGAGCTATGGCTACACCTTC	CSVARQSYGYTF
TRBD1	TRBJ1-2	.	TRBV4-2	TGTGCCAGCAGCCAACCAGGGGCCAGGGGGCTTGTTGGCTACACCTTC	CASSQPGARGLVGYTF
.	TRBJ2-5	many	TRBV6-1	TGTGCCAGCAGTGAAACGAGACGAGAGACCCAGTACTTC	CASSETRRETQYF
TRBD2	TRBJ2-1	many	TRBV7-6	TGTGCCAGCAGCTTAGAGGCGGGAGGCCTCAATGAGCAGTTCTTC	CASSLEAGGLNEQFF
.	TRBJ2-5	many	TRBV7-8	TGTGCCAGCAGCGGAACGCGAGAGACCCAGTACTTC	CASSGTRETQYF
TRBD2	TRBJ2-1	many	TRBV28	TGTGCCAGCAGTTTCTCTATAGCGGGAAACTCCTACAATGAGCAGTTCTTC	CASSFSIAGNSYNEQFF
TRBD1	TRBJ2-4	.	TRBV28	TGTGCCAGCAGTCCGACCCTCTGGACAGGGGGTGGAAACATTCAGTACTTC	CASSPTLWTGGGNIQYF
.	TRBJ1-1	many	TRBV7-9	TGTGCCAGCAGCTTCCGGGGCCCTGAAGCTTTCTTT	CASSFRGPEAFF
.	TRBJ2-3	many	TRBV10-3	TGTGCCTTAGGAGGGCCAGATACGCAGTATTTT	CALGGPDTQYF
.	TRBJ2-4	many	TRBV13	TGTGCCAGCACGGTAGCCAAAAACATTCAGTACTTC	CASTVAKNIQYF
.	TRBJ2-1	.	TRBV11-3	TGTGCCAGCAGCTTAGGATTTGGGGATGAGCAGTTCTTC	CASSLGFGDEQFF
TRBD2	TRBJ2-1	.	TRBV2	TGTGCCAGCAGTGAAGAAGGACTAGCGGGGGGGGATACGCTCTTC	CASSEEGLAGGDTLF
.	TRBJ2-2	.	TRBV18	TGTGCCAGCTCACCAAGGGCCATTGACGGGGAGCTGTTTTTT	CASSPRAIDGELFF
.	TRBJ2-6	few	TRBV20-1	TGCAGTGCTAGTGGCGGCCACTCTGGGGCCAACGTCCTGACTTTC	CSASGGHSGANVLTF
.	TRBJ2-7	many	TRBV6-6	TGTGCCAGCAGCCTGCGGGCTGGAGCCTACGAGCAGTACTTC	CASSLRAGAYEQYF
TRBD2	TRBJ2-7	few	TRBV20-1	TGCAGTGGGCGGACTAGCGGCGCCTACGAGCAGTACTTC	CSGRTSGAYEQYF
TRBD2	TRBJ2-7	.	TRBV20-1	TGCAGTGCTAGAGTTTCCGGGACTAGCGGGAGCCCCTCCTACGAGCAGTACTTC	CSARVSGTSGSPSYEQYF
.	TRBJ2-5	many	TRBV6-1	TGTGCCAGCAGGCGGCCTGGAGAGACCCAGTACTTC	CASRRPGETQYF
.	TRBJ2-1	few	TRBV9	TGTGCCAGCAGCGTAGACGCGGCGGGGACCTACAATGAGCAGTTCTTC	CASSVDAAGTYNEQFF
TRBD1	TRBJ1-5	few	TRBV3-1	TGTGCCAGCAGCCCTACAGGGGTACGAGATCAGCCCCAGCATTTT	CASSPTGVRDQPQHF
TRBD1	TRBJ1-4	.	TRBV20-1	TGCAGTGCGAGAAGGGTTAGGACAGGGGGCGAAAAACTGTTTTTT	CSARRVRTGGEKLFF
.	TRBJ2-1	.	TRBV12-3/TRBV12-4	TGTGCCAGCAGTCGGGACGTTGAGCAGTTCTTC	CASSRDVEQFF
.	TRBJ1-1	many	TRBV6-5	TGTGCCAGCAGCTACAGGGATAACACTGAAGCTTTCTTT	CASSYRDNTEAFF
TRBD2	TRBJ2-3	many	TRBV7-3	TGTGCCAGCAGCTTCCCTAATTCCCCGGGACTAGCGGGAGAAGATACGCAGTATTTT	CASSFPNSPGLAGEDTQYF
.	TRBJ2-4	.	TRBV27	TGTGCCAGCAGTTTGGGGGCAGGGGGGGACATTCAGTACTTC	CASSLGAGGDIQYF
.	TRBJ2-1	few	TRBV7-7	TGTGCCAGCAGCCCCGACAGGTTCGGTGAGCAGTTCTTC	CASSPDRFGEQFF
TRBD2	TRBJ2-1	many	TRBV19	TGTGCCAGTAGTGCGGGGGGGCCATCGGCTCATGCCTTC	CASSAGGPSAHAF
TRBD1	TRBJ2-7	many	TRBV7-9	TGTGCCAGCAGCCCGACAGGGACCAACGAGCAGTACTTC	CASSPTGTNEQYF
.	TRBJ2-1	.	TRBV9	TGTGCCAGCAGCGACCGGGATCAACCCTACAATGAGCAGTTCTTC	CASSDRDQPYNEQFF
.	TRBJ2-3	many	TRBV4-1	TGCGCCAGCACCCCCGCCGGGCTTAGCACAGATACGCAGTATTTT	CASTPAGLSTDTQYF
TRBD1	TRBJ1-3	many	TRBV19	TGTGCCACCGCTCCGGGGACAGTCGGAAACACCATATATTTT	CATAPGTVGNTIYF
TRBD1	TRBJ1-5	many	TRBV7-2	TGTGCCAGCAGCTTACAGGCAGGGGGTATCAATCAGCCCCAGCATTTT	CASSLQAGGINQPQHF
.	TRBJ1-5	few	TRBV25-1	TGTGCCAGCACCAGACGCCATCAGCCCCAGCATTTT	CASTRRHQPQHF
.	TRBJ2-5	many	TRBV7-8	TGTGCTACGCGCTCAGGGGGGACGGACCAAGAGACCCAGTACTTC	CATRSGGTDQETQYF
TRBD2	TRBJ2-1	many	TRBV12-3/TRBV12-4	TGTGCCAGCAGCCCGGGACTAGCGGACAGGAATGAGCAGTTCTTC	CASSPGLADRNEQFF
.	TRBJ1-2	many	TRBV3-1	TGTGCCAGCAGCCAAGATTGGCGGAGTTACTATGGCTACACCTTC	CASSQDWRSYYGYTF
.	TRBJ2-4	.	TRBV5-4	TGTGCCAGCAGCCCCCCATCGGGTGGTCTAGCCAAAAACATTCAGTACTTC	CASSPPSGGLAKNIQYF